The T cell receptor (beta chain) described here comes from a study of cytomegalovirus exposure and HLA in healthy donors listed by TCRdb under 2017. In the study overall: In an earlier analysis of 450 to 750 of the donors, 276 Gb of sequence data and 90 million to 130 million unique TCR beta sequences from about 179 million T cells were reported. In an earlier analysis of roughly 600 of the donors, high-throughput TCR beta sequencing was used to judge whether each TCR beta V gene segment behaved as functional or pseudogenic. A separate validation cohort of roughly 130 different subjects was used in addition to the roughly 670-subject first cohort. All discovery cohort repertoires had been generated using a single sequencing platform. Alongside the repertoire data, information on donor age, sex, ethnicity and CMV serostatus was compiled. To predict cytomegalovirus infection status, the study combined high-throughput TCR immunosequencing, statistical association of individual TCRs with disease status, and machine learning. HLA typing included class I and class II loci at four-digit resolution. A handful of DR-DQ haplotypes were handled as single units for association and clustering because linkage in the cohort was strong. Of the roughly 410 genotyped donors, roughly 76% were placed in the genetic ancestry cluster associated with self-reported Caucasian donors. In a later genetic analysis, genome-wide SNP genotypes for 398 of the 666 donors were used, and that subset was treated as a discovery cohort. A later analysis re-analyzed previously published TCR beta repertoires from several hundred donors and added high-resolution HLA genotyping to study TCR occurrence patterns. An early release that covered several hundred HLA-typed donors contained approximately 290 gigabases of sequencing data and 75 million to 100 million unique TCR sequences. Rather than using new phenotypic data, the later analysis identified candidate immune exposures from TCR beta sequences and from how often those sequences occurred across donors. The study was designed to test whether signatures of past pathogen exposure could be identified by cataloging public T cell receptors. The study profiled the T cell repertoires of under 850 subjects by immunosequencing and related them to cytomegalovirus serostatus. The number of typed donors differed by locus: 629-630 for A, B, C, DRB1 and DQB1; approximately 520 for DQA1; approximately 610 for DPA1; and some 450 for DPB1. Among roughly 370 genotyped donors of the cohort, an average of approximately 230,000 unique TCR beta nucleotide sequences were sequenced per donor, roughly 18% of them non-productive.

CDR1 and CDR2 were assigned from the germline V gene as MGHRA and YSYEKL. For this chain, trimming is 4 bases at the V end and 6 bases at the J end, and the number of junction bases without a gene match is 15. The cysteine opens and the phenylalanine closes a CDR3 of 17 amino acids. This entry keeps only the CDR3 DNA: 51 bases, framed from base 1. The paper's findings and limits, for the study overall: While some public TCRs were present in many individuals, most TCR sequences turned up only very rarely across donors. Cytomegalovirus status was reported to be diagnosed by the classifier with high specificity and sensitivity in both the original and validation cohorts. Some IMGT-functional V segments, including TRBV6-2 and TRBV6-3, could not be distinguished by the 87-base-pair reads and were therefore excluded. In a later analysis, HLA-associated TCR beta chains showed more clonal expansion and lower generation probabilities than non-associated chains that were equally common. In a later analysis, TCR association rates were found to vary across HLA loci, with the most associated TCRs seen for DRB1 alleles and the fewest for HLA-C alleles. Presence/absence analyses assumed roughly uniform sequencing depth across donors, an assumption that may not hold. Most CMV-associated TCR beta chains appeared to be HLA-restricted in a later analysis, and the HLA associations seemed to be driven largely by CMV exposure. A later analysis associated some 17,000 TCR beta sequences with specific HLA alleles at a false discovery rate of 0.05. In vitro tests confirmed that a few of the cytomegalovirus-associated TCR beta chains recognize cytomegalovirus antigens. CMV serostatus was the only immune exposure information available for the cohort. Several of the top co-occurrence clusters appeared to be linked to parvovirus B19, influenza, CMV and Epstein-Barr virus, according to a later analysis. A later genetic analysis associated a missense DCLRE1C variant with V-gene and J-gene trimming of TCR beta chains, and an independent cohort replicated the association. The cohort was sequenced for TCR beta chains only, and without alpha or paired-chain data the features that could be detected were limited. Because counts were too low, seventeen rarely observed V segments, including chromosome 9 orphons, were excluded from the earlier analysis of 587 of the donors. The study gave a list of 150 to 200 TCR beta chains associated with cytomegalovirus. Linkage disequilibrium might explain the correlated functional status among segregating V segments, but an unknown experimental factor could not be excluded. An earlier analysis of around 540 of the donors showed that most TCR beta V segments appeared in productive rearrangements either about 87% or about 30% of the time, which broadly matched IMGT annotations. A further reported finding was that TCR beta sequences accurately predicted the HLA-A and HLA-B alleles for most subjects in the first cohort. In a later genetic analysis, fewer N-insertions in productive TCRs were reported among donors in an Asian-associated ancestry cluster than the roughly 710-donor mean. When HLA alleles, especially DR and DQ, strongly co-occurred, attributing TCR associations to individual alleles was difficult. A cluster of highly shared sequence variants was judged likely to be a technical artifact of the sequencing pipeline. Because HLA typing was unavailable for some donors at each locus, only the typed subset was used in association tests. It was suggested by the authors that the approach could potentially be generalized to other disease states and immunological phenotypes.

Library preparation was by the immunoSEQ multiplex PCR assay. The multiplex PCR relied on a mix of 60 forward primers for TCR Vbeta segments and 13 reverse primers for TCR Jbeta segments. Amplification of the CDR3 region of rearranged TCR beta genes was performed with a multiplex PCR assay on genomic DNA. The Illumina HiSeq System was used to sequence the amplified TCR beta libraries as 87-base-pair reads. In the paper's pipeline: A later analysis tallied around 87 million unique TCR beta chains across the 666 repertoires, and approximately 12 million of those chains were shared by two or more donors. Raw reads were error-corrected and collapsed into unique sequences with a nearest-neighbor algorithm that merged closely related sequences to remove PCR and sequencing errors. V, D and J gene segments were assigned by aligning CDR3 sequences to IMGT reference sequences. For a sequence to be retained, a match of at least six nucleotides was required to both a V gene segment and a J gene segment. Rearrangements were called productive when the CDR3 lacked stop codons and stayed in frame with V and J; all others were non-productive. Following IMGT convention, CDR3 was defined as the stretch from the second conserved V-encoded cysteine up to the conserved J-encoded phenylalanine. In an earlier analysis of around 640 of the donors, sequences lacking an unambiguous match to a single V gene segment were excluded. In an earlier analysis of some 590 of the donors, a V segment was called functional when productive rearrangements were above 56.7%, and segregating when the standard deviation between donors exceeded 5%. A statistical classification framework was built to diagnose cytomegalovirus status from the catalog of TCR beta chain sequences. V and J gene assignment, in a later analysis, came from comparing TCR nucleotide sequences with IMGT/GENE-DB human TR gene sequences. In a later analysis, CDR3 sequences and most-parsimonious VDJ recombination scenarios were assigned using the TCRdist pipeline. A later analysis defined each TCR beta chain by its CDR3 amino acid sequence plus V-gene family, and excluded reads lacking a unique V-gene family. A later analysis removed roughly 590 highly shared, low-generation-probability nucleotide sequences to deal with suspected cross-contamination and a sequencing artifact. In a later analysis, a clonal expansion index was calculated for each public chain from normalized within-repertoire ranks of inferred template counts. In a later analysis, generation probabilities were computed using a VDJ recombination model fitted to out-of-frame rearrangements, and the results were checked against IGoR. Hypergeometric tests were used in a later analysis to score TCR-TCR, TCR-HLA and TCR-CMV co-occurrence, with a repertoire-size bias correction applied to the TCR pairs. False discovery rates were estimated in a later analysis by permuting HLA or CMV assignments 20 times. In a later analysis, co-occurring TCRs were grouped using DBSCAN, with TCRdist sequence similarity added in when clustering inside HLA-allele-positive subsets. Repertoires with fewer than 30,000 or more than 120,000 public chains, plus five repertoires with anomalous nucleotide sharing, were excluded from co-occurrence clustering. The table comes from immuneACCESS by way of TCRdb, which keeps in-frame sequences with V and J called. Part of the clones is missing from these tables; in studies checked, under half for an unresolved V gene and the rest for unknown reasons. V and J calls and clone size are copied from that table; D and trimming were computed from the DNA. The record for this sample contains about 140,000 clones. The ten biggest clones cover roughly 2.6% of the sample.

In regard to this clone: This receptor's antigen is unknown.

In total, roughly 710 healthy bone marrow donors made up the cohort. Cohort members were all nominally healthy when sampled, although unrecorded immune exposures were likely present. The donor was CMV seronegative and was included in the group of over 300 seronegative cohort members. A peripheral blood sample was collected from each donor, and TCR beta sequencing was performed on peripheral blood mononuclear cells. The Qiagen DNeasy Blood Extraction Kit was used to extract genomic DNA from the blood cell samples. The sequence came from a man aged 40-55 years in good health and CMV-seronegative. Recombination connected TRBV4-1 to TRBJ1-1, with TRBD1 identical over 9 junction bases. Sequencing used PBMCs. The CDR3 protein: CASSLVPGQGRGAEAFF. In nucleotides, the sequence is TGCGCCAGCAGCCTTGTCCCGGGACAGGGTAGAGGCGCTGAAGCTTTCTTT.